This TCR beta chain derives from a study of cytomegalovirus exposure and HLA in healthy donors. Study as a whole: Genotyping of 400 or so donors showed that approximately 83% belonged to the Caucasian-associated ancestry cluster.

The PCR used 60 Vbeta and 13 Jbeta primers. TCRdb's copy holds only in-frame clones and misses some; the assay was immunoSEQ multiplex PCR. The sample holds under 200,000 clones, 70% to 80% seen once. Germline V gene data show CDR1 as SGHRS and CDR2 as YFSETQ. V shed 4 bases and J 8 bases; nucleotides not matched to a gene: 9. This CDR3 comprises 14 residues. In regard to this clone: Antigen specificity is unknown.

The study, taken as a whole, reports: In a later analysis, most CMV-associated TCR beta chains appeared HLA-restricted.

The sequence was obtained from a man aged 40-49 years in good health and CMV-seronegative. What was sequenced was PBMCs. The V call is TRBV5-1, the J call TRBJ1-2; 9 bases map to TRBD1. CDR3 bases: TGCGCCAGCAGCCGCGGGACAGGGCGAGCGGGCTACACCTTC. Translated, it gives CASSRGTGRAGYTF.